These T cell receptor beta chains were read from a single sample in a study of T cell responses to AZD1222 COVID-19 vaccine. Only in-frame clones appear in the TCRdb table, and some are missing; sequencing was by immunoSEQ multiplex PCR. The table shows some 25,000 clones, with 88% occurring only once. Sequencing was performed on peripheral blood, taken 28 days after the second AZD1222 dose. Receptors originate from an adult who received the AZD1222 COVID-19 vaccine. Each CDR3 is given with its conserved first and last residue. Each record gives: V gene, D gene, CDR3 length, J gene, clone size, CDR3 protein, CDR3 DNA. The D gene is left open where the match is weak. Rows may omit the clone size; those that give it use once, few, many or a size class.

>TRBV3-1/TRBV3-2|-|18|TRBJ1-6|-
CASSQEPSLSSYNSPLHF
TGTGCCAGCAGCCAAGAACCGAGCCTCAGCTCCTATAATTCACCCCTCCACTTT
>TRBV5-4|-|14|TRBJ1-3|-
CASSWGGNGNTIYF
TGTGCCAGCAGCTGGGGCGGGAATGGAAACACCATATATTTT
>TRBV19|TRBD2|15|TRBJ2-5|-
CASSPGLAGRETQYF
TGTGCCAGTAGTCCGGGACTAGCGGGGCGCGAGACCCAGTACTTC
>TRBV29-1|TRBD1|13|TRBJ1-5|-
CSARTGLDQPQHF
TGCAGCGCGAGGACAGGGTTGGATCAGCCCCAGCATTTT
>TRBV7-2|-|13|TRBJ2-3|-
CASSLDLGDTQYF
TGTGCCAGCAGCTTAGATCTTGGGGATACGCAGTATTTT
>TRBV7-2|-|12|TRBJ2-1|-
CASSLGWSTGIF
TGTGCCAGCAGCTTAGGCTGGTCGACCGGGATCTTC
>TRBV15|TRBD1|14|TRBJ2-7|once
CATSRTGIPYEQYF
TGTGCCACCAGCAGGACAGGGATACCCTACGAGCAGTACTTC
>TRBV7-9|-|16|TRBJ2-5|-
CASSGSAANQQETQYF
TGTGCCAGCAGCGGTTCCGCGGCGAACCAACAAGAGACCCAGTACTTC
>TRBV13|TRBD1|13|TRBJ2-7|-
CASSITGGYEQYF
TGTGCCAGCAGCATCACAGGGGGCTACGAGCAGTACTTC
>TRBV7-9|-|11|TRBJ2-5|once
CASSSTETQYF
TGTGCCAGCAGCTCGACCGAGACCCAGTACTTC
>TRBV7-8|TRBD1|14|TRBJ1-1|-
CASSLGRQGTEAFF
TGTGCCAGCAGCTTAGGTAGACAGGGAACTGAAGCTTTCTTT
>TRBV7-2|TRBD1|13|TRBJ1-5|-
CASSKTGIQPQHF
TGTGCCAGCAGCAAGACAGGGATCCAGCCCCAGCATTTT
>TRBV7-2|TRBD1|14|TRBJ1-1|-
CASSLVGQGVEAFF
TGTGCCAGCAGCTTAGTGGGACAGGGGGTTGAAGCTTTCTTT
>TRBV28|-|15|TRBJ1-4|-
CASIERGATNEKLFF
TGTGCCAGCATCGAGCGGGGGGCCACTAATGAAAAACTGTTTTTT
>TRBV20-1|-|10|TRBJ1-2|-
CSALGAGYTF
TGCAGTGCTCTCGGGGCCGGCTACACCTTC
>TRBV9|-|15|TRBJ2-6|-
CASSRDLSGANVLTF
TGTGCCAGCAGTCGAGACCTCTCTGGGGCCAACGTCCTGACTTTC
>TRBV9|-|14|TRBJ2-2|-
CASSVDSGTGELFF
TGTGCCAGCAGCGTAGATTCGGGCACCGGGGAGCTGTTTTTT
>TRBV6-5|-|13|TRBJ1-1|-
CASSLPGPGRAFF
TGTGCCAGCAGTCTCCCGGGACCCGGAAGGGCTTTCTTT
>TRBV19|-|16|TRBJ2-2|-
CASRGLVRPGPGELFF
TGTGCCAGTAGGGGGCTTGTCCGGCCGGGGCCCGGGGAGCTGTTTTTT
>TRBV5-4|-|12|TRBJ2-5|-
CASSFTEETQYF
TGTGCCAGCAGCTTCACAGAAGAGACCCAGTACTTC
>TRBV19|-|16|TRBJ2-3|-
CASSIGNHPSTDTQYF
TGTGCCAGTAGTATAGGTAATCACCCGAGCACAGATACGCAGTATTTT
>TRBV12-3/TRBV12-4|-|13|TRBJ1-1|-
CASSFRQLTEAFF
TGTGCCAGCAGTTTTAGACAACTCACTGAAGCTTTCTTT
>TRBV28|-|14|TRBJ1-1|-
CASSLGQGNTEAFF
TGTGCCAGCAGTTTAGGTCAGGGGAACACTGAAGCTTTCTTT
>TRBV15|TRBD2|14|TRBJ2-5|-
CATSRIRGEETQYF
TGTGCCACCAGCAGAATCCGGGGGGAAGAGACCCAGTACTTC
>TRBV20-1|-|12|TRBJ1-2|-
CSASGRTRGYTF
TGCAGTGCTAGTGGGAGAACTAGGGGCTACACCTTC
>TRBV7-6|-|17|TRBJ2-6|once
CASSLVWGGAGANVLTF
TGTGCCAGCAGCCTAGTTTGGGGAGGCGCTGGGGCCAACGTCCTGACTTTC
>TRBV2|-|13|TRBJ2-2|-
CASRPGPTGELFF
TGTGCCAGCAGACCCGGACCCACCGGGGAGCTGTTTTTT
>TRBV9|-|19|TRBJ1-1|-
CASSVVPRTRDSSNTEAFF
TGTGCCAGCAGCGTAGTTCCCCGGACAAGGGATTCATCAAACACTGAAGCTTTCTTT
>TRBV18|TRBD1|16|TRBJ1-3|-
CASSPGTASSGNTIYF
TGTGCCAGCTCCCCCGGGACAGCGAGCTCTGGAAACACCATATATTTT
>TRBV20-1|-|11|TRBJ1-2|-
CSGRPALGYTF
TGCAGTGGTCGGCCAGCCTTGGGCTACACCTTC
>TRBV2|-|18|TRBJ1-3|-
CASRRLTRDTNSGNTIYF
TGTGCCAGCAGGAGACTTACAAGGGACACTAACTCTGGAAACACCATATATTTT
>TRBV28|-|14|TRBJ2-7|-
CASATVRGTYEQYF
TGTGCCAGCGCTACGGTACGTGGAACCTACGAGCAGTACTTC
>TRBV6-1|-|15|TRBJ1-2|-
CASSEVGSALYGYTF
TGTGCCAGCAGTGAAGTGGGCTCAGCCCTCTATGGCTACACCTTC
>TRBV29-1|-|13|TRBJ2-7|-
CSVALGAGYEQYF
TGCAGCGTGGCTTTGGGGGCGGGGTACGAGCAGTACTTC
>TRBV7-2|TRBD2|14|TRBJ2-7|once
CASSLVGGIDEQYF
TGTGCCAGCAGCTTAGTGGGGGGGATCGACGAGCAGTACTTC
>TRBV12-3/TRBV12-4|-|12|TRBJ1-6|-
CASSLRHSPLHF
TGTGCCAGCAGTTTAAGACATTCACCCCTCCACTTT
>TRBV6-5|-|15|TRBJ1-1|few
CASSYSRQLNTEAFF
TGTGCCAGCAGTTACTCGAGACAGCTGAACACTGAAGCTTTCTTT
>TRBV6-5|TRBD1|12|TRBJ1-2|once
CASSLTGDGYTF
TGTGCCAGCAGCCTAACAGGGGACGGCTACACCTTC
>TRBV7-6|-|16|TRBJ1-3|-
CASSPSGGPSGNTIYF
TGTGCCAGCAGCCCCTCTGGCGGACCCTCTGGAAACACCATATATTTT
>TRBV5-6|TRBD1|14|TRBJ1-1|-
CASSRQGLNTEAFF
TGTGCCAGCAGCCGACAGGGGCTTAACACTGAAGCTTTCTTT
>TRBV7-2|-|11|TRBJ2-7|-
CASSRTYEQYF
TGTGCCAGCAGCCGGACCTACGAGCAGTACTTC
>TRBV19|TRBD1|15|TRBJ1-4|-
CASSQNYRGSEKLFF
TGTGCCAGTAGTCAAAATTACAGGGGTTCTGAAAAACTGTTTTTT
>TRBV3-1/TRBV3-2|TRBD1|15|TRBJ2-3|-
CAQKTRQGAGDTQYF
TGTGCCCAAAAGACAAGACAGGGGGCGGGAGATACGCAGTATTTT
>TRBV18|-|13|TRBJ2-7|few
CASSPSDTREQYF
TGTGCCAGCTCACCATCGGATACTCGCGAGCAGTACTTC
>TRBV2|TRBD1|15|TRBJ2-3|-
CASSEQGAGGDTQYF
TGTGCCAGCAGTGAACAGGGGGCAGGAGGTGATACGCAGTATTTT
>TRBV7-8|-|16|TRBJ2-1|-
CASSLESGLLPNEQFF
TGTGCCAGCAGCTTAGAATCGGGACTCCTCCCCAATGAGCAGTTCTTC
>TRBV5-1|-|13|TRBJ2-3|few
CASSLGITDTQYF
TGCGCCAGCAGCTTGGGGATCACAGATACGCAGTATTTT
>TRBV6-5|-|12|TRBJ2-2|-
CASSHGTGELFF
TGTGCCAGCAGTCATGGGACCGGGGAGCTGTTTTTT
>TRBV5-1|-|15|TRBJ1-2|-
CASSFGGATFDGYTF
TGCGCCAGCAGCTTTGGAGGGGCAACTTTTGATGGCTACACCTTC
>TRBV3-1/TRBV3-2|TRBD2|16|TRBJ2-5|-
CASSPTTGGFQETQYF
TGTGCCAGCAGCCCGACCACCGGGGGGTTCCAAGAGACCCAGTACTTC
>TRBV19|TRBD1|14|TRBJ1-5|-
CASSMGQGDMPQHF
TGTGCCAGTAGCATGGGGCAGGGGGATATGCCCCAGCATTTT